Shown below are 9 T cell receptor beta chains from a single sample sequenced in a study of blood T cell repertoires in COVID-19. Sequencing was performed with immunoSEQ multiplex PCR; in TCRdb, only in-frame clones are kept and a portion is missing. The sample contains a few hundred thousand clones, about 90% of which appear only once. Sequencing used PBMCs or T cells enriched from blood (not recorded which). All receptors derive from a woman in her thirties who had recovered from COVID-19.

This clone has a single count. The J gene is TRBJ1-3, the V gene TRBV29-1, with D unresolved. The CDR3 spans 14 residues. Between the trimmed V and J ends, which lost 2 bases and 0 bases, there was a span of 8 bases. Germline V CDR1 and CDR2: SQVTM, ANQGSEA. CDR3 bases: TGCAGCGTTGAAACACGTTACTCTGGAAACACCATATATTTT. Protein product: CSVETRYSGNTIYF.

The chain uses TRBV18 and TRBJ2-7; 9 bases align to TRBD2. The CDR3 contains 18 residues. Germline loops: CDR1 KGHSH, CDR2 LQKENI. Trimming at V came to 2 bases and at J to 0 bases, leaving 11 bases not matched to a gene. The CDR3 DNA reads as TGTGCCAGCTCACCATCCCCTCCTAGCGGGATAAGCTCCTACGAGCAGTACTTC. This codes for CASSPSPPSGISSYEQYF. Full variable domain (remainder filled in from reference TRBV18 and TRBJ2-7): NAGVMQNPRHLVRRRGQEARLRCSPMKGHSHVYWYRQLPEEGLKFMVYLQKENIIDESGMPKERFSAEFPKEGPSILRIQQVVRGDSAAYFCASSPSPPSGISSYEQYFGPGTRLTVT.

This sequence joins TRBV4-1 and TRBJ2-5, with 8 bases lining up with TRBD2. Germline CDR1 and CDR2: MGHRA and YSYEKL. The CDR3 totals 15 residues. V lost 0 bases, J lost 2 bases, and 2 bases stayed unmatched. Here the CDR3 DNA reads TGCGCCAGCAGCCAAGAGGCGGGGGGACAAGAGACCCAGTACTTC. This translates into CASSQEAGGQETQYF.

CDR3 amino acids: CASETGPVAGNEQFF. CDR3 DNA sequence: TGTGCCAGCGAGACAGGCCCGGTGGCAGGCAATGAGCAGTTCTTC. This chain uses TRBV2 with TRBJ2-1; weak D call: TRBD1 (6 bases). Germline V gene sequence: CDR1 SNHLY, CDR2 FYNNEI. This CDR3 is 15 amino acids long. Trimming removed 8 bases from V and 6 bases from J, with 20 bases in between. Together with reference TRBV2 and TRBJ2-1, the CDR3 gives the full variable domain: EPEVTQTPSHQVTQMGQEVILRCVPISNHLYFYWYRQILGQKVEFLVSFYNNEISEKSEIFDDQFSVERPDGSNFTLKIRSTKLEDSAMYFCASETGPVAGNEQFFGPGTRLTVL.

The chain couples TRBV5-1 to TRBJ1-5; 7 nucleotides match TRBD1. The CDR3 spans 14 residues. The trim removed 0 bases at V and 7 bases at J, leaving 4 bases unmatched. The germline V gene has CDR1 SGHRS and CDR2 YFSETQ. CDR3 sequence reads: CASSLGQGSQPQHF. The CDR3 bases are TGCGCCAGCAGCTTGGGACAGGGAAGCCAGCCCCAGCATTTT. Using reference TRBV5-1 and TRBJ1-5 for the parts outside the CDR3, the full variable domain is KAGVTQTPRYLIKTRGQQVTLSCSPISGHRSVSWYQQTPGQGLQFLFEYFSETQRNKGNFPGRFSGRQFSNSRSEMNVSTLELGDSALYLCASSLGQGSQPQHFGDGTRLSIL.

The V call is TRBV11-3, the J call TRBJ2-1; the match to TRBD2 covers 9 bases. The CDR3 covers 15 residues. Trimming removed 1 base from V and 4 bases from J; junction bases left unmatched: 2. Germline-derived CDR1 and CDR2 are SGHNT and YENEEA. CDR3 residues: CASSLGGGGYNEQFF. CDR3 nucleotides: TGTGCCAGCAGCTTAGGCGGGGGGGGTTACAATGAGCAGTTCTTC.

The chain recombines TRBV4-1 with TRBJ1-5; possibly TRBD1 for D (6 bases). CDR3 length: 15 amino acids. Germline assignment: CDR1 MGHRA and CDR2 YSYEKL. V was trimmed by 0 bases and J by 7 bases, leaving 13 bases between them. In DNA, the CDR3 is TGCGCCAGCAGCCAAGATCCAACCCAGGGGCAGCCCCAGCATTTT. This gives the protein CASSQDPTQGQPQHF.

This clone was observed at least ten times. The same CDR3 can be traced to other DNA sequences in this sample. The chain links TRBV7-9 to TRBJ1-6, with 10 bases identical to TRBD1. V trimming: 1 base; J trimming: 9 bases; junction bases outside the gene matches: 0. CDR1 and CDR2 from the germline V gene are SEHNR and FQNEAQ (reference sequence). This CDR3 comprises 14 residues. The CDR3 DNA sequence: TGTGCCAGCAGCTTAGGGACAGGGGGTTCACCCCTCCACTTT. Residues: CASSLGTGGSPLHF. Drawing the rest from reference TRBV7-9 and TRBJ1-6, the complete variable domain is DTGVSQNPRHKITKRGQNVTFRCDPISEHNRLYWYRQTLGQGPEFLTYFQNEAQLEKSRLLSDRFSAERPKGSFSTLEIQRTEQGDSAMYLCASSLGTGGSPLHFGNGTRLTVT.

The CDR3 DNA follows: TGTGCCAGCAGCTTAGACAGGAGCTCTGGGGCCAACGTCCTGACTTTC. Translating gives CASSLDRSSGANVLTF. This chain connects TRBV5-4 to TRBJ2-6, with D perhaps TRBD1 (6 bases). Germline V lookup: CDR1 SGHNT, CDR2 YYREEE (reference sequence). V lost 2 bases to trimming and J lost 0 bases, with 9 bases between them. The CDR3 runs to 16 residues.